Shown below are 8 T cell receptor beta chains from a single sample sequenced in a study of T cell responses to AZD1222 COVID-19 vaccine. Assay used: immunoSEQ multiplex PCR; TCRdb lists only in-frame clones, some missing. The table has some 130,000 clones, more than 90% seen once; the top ten hold approximately 2%. The specimen comprised peripheral blood, sampled 28 days after the second AZD1222 dose. The receptors originated from an adult who received the AZD1222 COVID-19 vaccine.

This clone was observed once. The rearrangement uses TRBV5-1 and TRBJ1-1; no clear D. V lost 1 base to trimming and J lost 2 bases, with 12 bases between them. The CDR3 sequence is 15 residues long. CDR1 SGHRS and CDR2 YFSETQ come from the germline V gene. CDR3 nucleotide sequence: TGCGCCAGCAGCTTGTTCCCAGGAACTAACACTGAAGCTTTCTTT. Translated: CASSLFPGTNTEAFF. Combining the CDR3 with reference TRBV5-1 and TRBJ1-1 gives the whole variable domain KAGVTQTPRYLIKTRGQQVTLSCSPISGHRSVSWYQQTPGQGLQFLFEYFSETQRNKGNFPGRFSGRQFSNSRSEMNVSTLELGDSALYLCASSLFPGTNTEAFFGQGTRLTVV.

The chain has TRBV18 and TRBJ2-1; 11 bases align to TRBD2. Trimming at V came to 4 bases and at J to 1 base, leaving 3 bases not matched to a gene. Germline CDR1 KGHSH, CDR2 LQKENI. This CDR3 comprises 16 residues. CDR3 protein: CASSLAGGLSYNEQFF. CDR3 nucleotide sequence: TGTGCCAGCTCACTAGCGGGGGGGCTGTCCTACAATGAGCAGTTCTTC.

V and J are TRBV6-2 or TRBV6-3 and TRBJ1-5; no firm D call. The V end was cut by 3 bases, the J end by 0 bases, with 3 bases between. In germline, CDR1 is MNHEY, CDR2 SVGEGT. The CDR3 has 13 amino acids. As DNA, the CDR3 is TGTGCCAGCAGTTATGATAGCAATCAGCCCCAGCATTTT. Amino acid sequence: CASSYDSNQPQHF.

The rearrangement joins TRBV6-5 to TRBJ2-3; TRBD1 or TRBD2 may be the D gene (6 bases each). CDR1 and CDR2 from the germline V gene are MNHEY and SVGAGI. CDR3 length: 15 amino acids. V lost 2 bases, J lost 1 base, and 10 bases lay in between. The CDR3 loop is CASSYAGEGTDTQYF. Written as DNA, the CDR3 is TGTGCCAGCAGTTACGCAGGGGAGGGCACAGATACGCAGTATTTT.

The chain recombines TRBV5-5 with TRBJ1-3, with 8 bases lining up with TRBD1. The V gene's germline CDR1 is SGHKS and CDR2 YYEKEE (reference sequence). Losses at the gene ends were 1 base for V and 0 bases for J; bases not matched to a gene: 3. The CDR3 has 16 residues. The CDR3 DNA reads TGTGCCAGCAGCTTGCCGGGACAGGCCTCTGGAAACACCATATATTTT. Protein: CASSLPGQASGNTIYF.

The CDR3: CSVCPLAEFNEQFF. CDR3 bases: TGCAGCGTTTGTCCCCTAGCGGAGTTCAATGAGCAGTTCTTC. The chain joins TRBV29-1 to TRBJ2-1, with 7 positions matching TRBD2. CDR1 is SQVTM, CDR2 ANQGSEA, per germline. V lost 5 bases, J lost 6 bases, and 10 bases stayed unmatched. The CDR3 has 14 residues.

The gene calls are TRBV24-1 and TRBJ1-5, with D possibly TRBD1 on 6 matching bases. V shed 4 bases and J shed 5 bases, with 14 bases lying between them. CDR1 KGHDR and CDR2 SFDVKD come from the germline V gene. The CDR3 is 15 amino acids. CDR3 DNA sequence: TGTGCCACCAGTGACGGAGGGAGGGGGGATCAGCCCCAGCATTTT. Translation gives CATSDGGRGDQPQHF.

The V gene is TRBV27, the J gene TRBJ2-1, with 9 bases identical to TRBD1. The CDR3 sequence is 17 residues long. CDR1 is MNHEY and CDR2 is SMNVEV in the germline V gene (reference sequence). The trim removed 4 bases at V and 6 bases at J, leaving 13 bases unmatched. CDR3 nucleotide sequence: TGTGCCAGCAGTTCGACAGCGGGGACAGGGCCTACCAATGAGCAGTTCTTC. Its protein is CASSSTAGTGPTNEQFF.